A single sample is the source of the 25 T cell receptor beta chains below, sequenced in a study of T-cell reconstitution after alpha-beta-depleted transplantation in children. It was with unique molecular identifiers that the TCRbeta library was prepared. Using its own MiXCR run on the PCR reads, TCRdb lists one record per CDR3 protein. The data contain hundreds of thousands of distinct CDR3 sequences, around 9.9% of them singletons. This specimen consisted of PBMCs, obtained before TCRalphabeta/CD19-depleted stem cell transplant. These receptors all come from a child younger than two with acute myeloid leukemia, due to receive a stem cell transplant.

This clonotype was counted ten times or more. The chain links TRBV12-3 or TRBV12-4 to TRBJ2-1, with 7 nucleotides matching TRBD1. This CDR3 comprises 15 residues. Trimming cost V 6 bases and J 0 bases; bases outside gene matches: 5. The CDR3 bases are TGTGCCAGCAGCACGGACAGGATCTCCTACAATGAGCAGTTCTTC. It yields the protein CASSTDRISYNEQFF.

This sequence joins TRBV4-2 and TRBJ2-2, with D unclear. Deletions cut 8 bases from V and 6 bases from J, with 16 bases between. CDR1 is LGHNA and CDR2 is YNFKEQ in the germline V gene. The CDR3 sequence is 14 residues long. This CDR3 is CASGPGLISGELFF. CDR3 coding DNA: TGTGCCAGCGGCCCCGGGCTGATCTCCGGGGAGCTGTTTTTT.

This clonotype was observed many times. The CDR3 loop reads CASSSEGLAGWNEQFF. The CDR3 DNA sequence: TGTGCCAGCAGTTCTGAGGGACTAGCGGGATGGAATGAGCAGTTCTTC. The chain combines TRBV28 with TRBJ2-1; 13 bases are shared with TRBD2. J gave up 7 bases and V 4 bases, and 7 bases lay outside the gene matches. The CDR3 runs 16 residues. The V gene's germline CDR1 is MDHEN and CDR2 SYDVKM.

This clonotype was found many times. The rearrangement joins TRBV12-3 or TRBV12-4 to TRBJ2-3, with TRBD1 matching over 10 bases. This CDR3 is 14 amino acids long. V gave up 5 bases and J gave up 4 bases; unmatched junction bases: 3. The CDR3 DNA is TGTGCCAGCAGTATAGGACAGGGGGCAGATACGCAGTATTTT. Translated: CASSIGQGADTQYF.

The sample holds many counts of this clonotype. The rearrangement uses TRBV20-1 and TRBJ2-1, with a tentative D call TRBD2 (6 bases). The CDR3 sequence is 12 residues long. Trimming shortened V by 3 bases and J by 5 bases, and 8 bases separated the two germline ends. The germline V gene encodes CDR1 DFQATT and CDR2 SNEGSKA (reference sequence). The CDR3 coding sequence is TGCAGTGCTAGTTGGGGGGACAATGAGCAGTTCTTC. Translation: CSASWGDNEQFF.

This clonotype has at least ten counts. This rearrangement joins TRBV7-2 to TRBJ2-1; D remains ambiguous. CDR1 and CDR2 (germline): SGHTA, FQGNSA. Trimming left V 5 bases short and J 2 bases short, with 13 bases between. The CDR3 is 15 amino acids. CDR3 nucleotide sequence: TGTGCCAGCAGCCTGGCCCTTCTGGCCTACAATGAGCAGTTCTTC. This encodes CASSLALLAYNEQFF. Full variable domain (missing parts from reference TRBV7-2 and TRBJ2-1): GAGVSQSPSNKVTEKGKDVELRCDPISGHTALYWYRQSLGQGLEFLIYFQGNSAPDKSGLPSDRFSAERTGGSVSTLTIQRTQQEDSAVYLCASSLALLAYNEQFFGPGTRLTVL.

As concerns this clonotype: Mismatch with germline at one junction end may stem from a read error. The genes are TRBV12-3 or TRBV12-4 and TRBJ1-3; weak D call: TRBD1 (5 bases). The CDR3 extends over 13 amino acids. Written as DNA, the CDR3 is TGTACCAGCAATCAGGGTTCCGAAAACACCATATATTTT. It yields the protein CTSNQGSENTIYF.

This clonotype was picked up many times. The CDR3 reads CASSPGLAGGPVGAKNIQYF. CDR3 nucleotides: TGTGCCAGCAGTCCGGGACTAGCGGGAGGGCCCGTCGGAGCCAAAAACATTCAGTACTTC. The chain employs TRBV28 and TRBJ2-4; 16 bases match TRBD2. The CDR3 totals 20 residues. Per germline, CDR1 MDHEN and CDR2 SYDVKM. After removal of 5 bases from V and 0 bases from J, the junction contained 10 bases not matched to a gene.

This clonotype was observed at least ten times. This chain joins TRBV30 and TRBJ2-7, with 8 positions matching TRBD2. V was clipped by 3 bases and J by 1 base; unmatched bases: 8. Germline CDR1 reads GTSNPN; CDR2 reads SVGIG (reference sequence). This CDR3 comprises 15 residues. CDR3 coding DNA: TGTGCCTGGAGGATAGCGGGGACGGGTTCCTACGAGCAGTACTTC. Translation gives CAWRIAGTGSYEQYF.

V and J are TRBV6-5 and TRBJ1-1; D is undetermined. The CDR3 covers 13 residues. Trimming removed 2 bases at V and 4 bases at J, with 8 bases between. Germline CDR1 is MNHEY and CDR2 is SVGAGI. The CDR3 DNA reads TGTGCCAGCAGTTACCCGGGAATCACTGAAGCTTTCTTT. It yields the protein CASSYPGITEAFF.

This clonotype was seen just once. The rearrangement joins TRBV5-1 to TRBJ2-2, with D perhaps assigned TRBD1 or TRBD2 (6 bases each). Germline assignment: CDR1 SGHRS and CDR2 YFSETQ. The CDR3 runs 16 residues. V gave up 5 bases and J gave up 3 bases, with 17 bases separating them. The CDR3 coding sequence is TGCGCCAGCAGTATGGTCCGGGGGCAGGACACCGGGGAGCTGTTTTTT. Amino acid sequence: CASSMVRGQDTGELFF.

The table lists this clonotype with many counts. V usage is TRBV7-2 and J usage is TRBJ2-3, with 7 bases lining up with TRBD2. CDR1 and CDR2 (germline): SGHTA, FQGNSA. The CDR3 has 13 residues. V was pared by 5 bases and J by 6 bases, with 5 bases of the junction left unmatched. The CDR3 DNA reads as TGTGCCAGCAGCCCTCGGACTAGTGATACGCAGTATTTT. Protein product: CASSPRTSDTQYF.

This clonotype occurred many times. The J gene is TRBJ1-6, the V gene TRBV7-2; the D gene is possibly TRBD1 (5 bases). The CDR3 runs to 15 residues. Trimming stripped 2 bases from V and 5 bases from J, with 10 bases between. CDR1 is SGHTA, CDR2 FQGNSA, per germline. The DNA for the CDR3 is TGTGCCAGCAGCTTAATAGGGGCCAATAATTCACCCCTCCACTTT. It yields the protein CASSLIGANNSPLHF.

The chain has TRBV6-2 or TRBV6-3 and TRBJ2-1; 9 positions match TRBD2. With 7 bases clipped from V and 0 bases from J, the junction kept 7 bases outside the gene matches. The CDR3 extends over 16 amino acids. Looked up from germline, CDR1 is MNHEY and CDR2 is SVGEGT. The CDR3 sequence: CASITAGGGSYNEQFF. The CDR3 nucleotides read TGTGCCAGCATCACCGCGGGGGGGGGCTCCTACAATGAGCAGTTCTTC.

Ten or more counts support this clonotype. The chain is built from TRBV7-8 and TRBJ1-1; the D gene is possibly TRBD1 (5 bases). The ends were cut back, 6 bases at V and 5 bases at J, with 13 bases in the middle. The CDR3 runs to 13 residues. CDR1 and CDR2 from the germline V gene are SGHVS and FQNEAQ. CDR3 protein: CASSPLGGTEAFF. The CDR3 nucleotides read TGTGCCAGCAGTCCCTTGGGGGGAACTGAAGCTTTCTTT.

This clonotype was counted many times. As DNA, the CDR3 is TGTGCCAGCAGCCTCTTACGGTCGAATGAGCAGTTCTTC. Amino acids: CASSLLRSNEQFF. The chain uses TRBV3-1 and TRBJ2-1; D not certain. CDR1 and CDR2 from the germline V gene are LGHDT and YNNKEL (reference sequence). Between the trimmed V and J ends, which lost 4 bases and 7 bases, there was a span of 11 bases. The CDR3 contains 13 residues.

This clonotype was recorded at least ten times. This chain uses TRBV5-4 with TRBJ2-3, with D hard to call. The CDR3 consists of 17 residues. V lost 1 base and J 3 bases, leaving 18 bases between the germline ends. CDR1 is SGHNT and CDR2 is YYREEE in the germline V gene (reference sequence). The CDR3 sequence: CASSLLSSTYNTDTQYF. The CDR3 DNA follows: TGTGCCAGCAGCTTGCTGTCCAGCACATACAATACAGATACGCAGTATTTT.

The V and J genes are TRBV11-2 and TRBJ2-7; 8 bases are shared with TRBD2. The V gene end was trimmed by 5 bases and the J gene end by 1 base; junction bases not matched to a gene: 10. The CDR3 has 16 residues. Per germline, CDR1 SGHAT and CDR2 FQNNGV. CDR3 nucleotide sequence: TGTGCCAGCAGCCCTGATGGCGGGGGGACATCCTACGAGCAGTACTTC. Protein: CASSPDGGGTSYEQYF.

Many counts were recorded for this clonotype. The chain combines TRBV20-1 with TRBJ2-2; D gene unclear. V was trimmed by 7 bases and J by 0 bases, leaving 9 bases between them. This CDR3 is built from 13 residues. CDR1 and CDR2 (germline): DFQATT, SNEGSKA (reference sequence). The CDR3, as DNA: TGCAGTGGTGACAACGCGAACACCGGGGAGCTGTTTTTT. Translation gives CSGDNANTGELFF.

There are many counts of this clonotype. The J gene is TRBJ1-2, the V gene TRBV5-1, with 7 bases lining up with TRBD1. J lost 4 bases, V lost 0 bases, and 6 bases had no gene match. The CDR3 is 15 amino acids. Germline V lookup: CDR1 SGHRS, CDR2 YFSETQ. Here the CDR3 DNA reads TGCGCCAGCAGCTTGGAAGTTGGGACAGCCTATGGCTACACCTTC. Protein: CASSLEVGTAYGYTF.

There are many counts of this clonotype. The CDR3 here is CASSVPGTANTGELFF. DNA for the CDR3: TGTGCCAGCAGCGTACCCGGGACAGCGAACACCGGGGAGCTGTTTTTT. This chain links TRBV5-5 with TRBJ2-2, with 7 bases identical to TRBD1. CDR3 length: 16 amino acids. Germline values: CDR1 SGHKS, CDR2 YYEKEE (reference sequence). The junction had 6 bases not matched to a gene; V was cut back by 4 bases and J by 0 bases.

Comments on this clonotype: It may be a read error: a sequence one base away is much more abundant. The V and J genes are TRBV5-1 and TRBJ2-1; D is uncertain. The CDR3 runs to 15 residues. Germline V gene lookup returns CDR1 SGHRS and CDR2 YFSETQ. CDR3 nucleotide sequence: TGCGCCAGCAGCTCGATAACAAGCTCCTACGATGAGCAGTTCTTC. Its translation is CASSSITSSYDEQFF.

This clonotype has more than one count but fewer than ten. The CDR3 DNA reads TGCAGTGCTCCCCGCCCGGACAGGGACTATGGCTACACCTTC. As protein: CSAPRPDRDYGYTF. The chain combines TRBV20-1 with TRBJ1-2; TRBD1 matches 8 bases. Germline V lookup: CDR1 DFQATT, CDR2 SNEGSKA (reference sequence). The CDR3 is made up of 14 amino acids. Losses at the gene ends were 5 bases for V and 3 bases for J; bases not matched to a gene: 8.

This chain connects TRBV18 to TRBJ2-4; no reliable D call. The CDR3 has 12 residues. Germline assignment: CDR1 KGHSH and CDR2 LQKENI. Deletions cut 2 bases from V and 8 bases from J, with 7 bases between. The CDR3 coding sequence is TGTGCCAGCTCACCAGGGTCCGACATTCAGTACTTC. Its translation is CASSPGSDIQYF.

This clonotype appeared many times. The chain recombines TRBV11-2 with TRBJ2-1; TRBD2 agrees at 7 bases. J was trimmed by 0 bases and V by 5 bases; bases with no gene match: 10. This CDR3 has 17 residues. Looked up from germline, CDR1 is SGHAT and CDR2 is FQNNGV. CDR3 protein: CASSRQLATSSYNEQFF. Here the CDR3 DNA reads TGTGCCAGCAGCCGCCAACTAGCGACAAGCTCCTACAATGAGCAGTTCTTC.